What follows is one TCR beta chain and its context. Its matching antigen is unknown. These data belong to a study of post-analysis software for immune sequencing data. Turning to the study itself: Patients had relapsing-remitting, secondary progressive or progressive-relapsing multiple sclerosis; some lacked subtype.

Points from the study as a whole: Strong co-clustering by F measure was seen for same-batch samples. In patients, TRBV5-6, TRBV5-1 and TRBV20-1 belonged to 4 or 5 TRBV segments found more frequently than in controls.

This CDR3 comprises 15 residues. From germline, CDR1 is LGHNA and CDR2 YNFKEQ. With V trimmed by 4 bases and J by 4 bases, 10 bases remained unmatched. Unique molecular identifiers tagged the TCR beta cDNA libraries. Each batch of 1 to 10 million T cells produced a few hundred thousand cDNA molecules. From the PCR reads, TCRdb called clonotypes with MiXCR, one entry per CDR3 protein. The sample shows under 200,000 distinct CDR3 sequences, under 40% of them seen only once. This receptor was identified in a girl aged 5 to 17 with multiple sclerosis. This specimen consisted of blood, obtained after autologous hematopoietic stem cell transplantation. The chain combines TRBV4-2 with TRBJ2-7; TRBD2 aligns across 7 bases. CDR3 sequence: CASSPQAGPNYEQYF. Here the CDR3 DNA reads TGTGCCAGCAGCCCCCAAGCGGGGCCGAATTACGAGCAGTACTTC.